This T cell receptor (beta chain) comes out of a study of blood T cells in healthy people across ages. PCR was performed a second time for about 6 to 12 cycles using a sample-barcoded 5' primer and a J-beta primer mix. Each CDR3 protein is one row after TCRdb ran MiXCR on the 5' RACE reads. The repertoire has hundreds of thousands of distinct CDR3 sequences, over 45% of them found once; the top ten carry about a third. Germline V gene lookup returns CDR1 DFQATT and CDR2 SNEGSKA (reference sequence). The V gene end was trimmed by 6 bases and the J gene end by 2 bases; junction bases not matched to a gene: 6. This CDR3 region has 14 residues.

Sample: blood. The chain has TRBV20-1 and TRBJ2-4, with TRBD1 identical over 8 bases. The source of this sequence is a woman in her sixties or seventies in good health. CDR3 in amino acids: CSAPDRGSKNIQYF. CDR3 bases: TGCAGTGCCCCCGACAGGGGATCCAAAAACATTCAGTACTTC.